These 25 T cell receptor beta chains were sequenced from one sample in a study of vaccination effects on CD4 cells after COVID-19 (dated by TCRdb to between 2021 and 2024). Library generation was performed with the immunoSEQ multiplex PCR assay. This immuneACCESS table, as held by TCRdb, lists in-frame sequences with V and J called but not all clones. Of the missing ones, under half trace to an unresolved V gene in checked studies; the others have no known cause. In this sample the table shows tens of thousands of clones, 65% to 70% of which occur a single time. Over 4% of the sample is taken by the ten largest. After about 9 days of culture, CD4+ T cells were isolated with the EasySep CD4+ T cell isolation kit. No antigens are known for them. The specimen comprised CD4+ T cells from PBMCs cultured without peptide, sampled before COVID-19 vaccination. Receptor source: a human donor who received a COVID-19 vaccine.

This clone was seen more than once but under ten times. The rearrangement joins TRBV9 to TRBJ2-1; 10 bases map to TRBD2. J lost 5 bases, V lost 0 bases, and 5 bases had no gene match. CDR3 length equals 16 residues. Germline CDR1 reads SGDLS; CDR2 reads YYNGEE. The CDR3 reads CASSVGGLAADNEQFF. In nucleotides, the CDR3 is TGTGCCAGCAGCGTAGGCGGACTAGCGGCTGACAATGAGCAGTTCTTC.

CDR3 sequence: CAWSQQGFQETQYF. The CDR3 DNA is TGTGCCTGGAGTCAACAGGGCTTCCAAGAGACCCAGTACTTC. The V call is TRBV30, the J call TRBJ2-5; possible D gene TRBD1, 6 bases. The ends were cut back, 2 bases at V and 1 base at J, with 11 bases in the middle. CDR1 is GTSNPN, CDR2 SVGIG, per germline (reference sequence). The CDR3 loop spans 14 amino acids.

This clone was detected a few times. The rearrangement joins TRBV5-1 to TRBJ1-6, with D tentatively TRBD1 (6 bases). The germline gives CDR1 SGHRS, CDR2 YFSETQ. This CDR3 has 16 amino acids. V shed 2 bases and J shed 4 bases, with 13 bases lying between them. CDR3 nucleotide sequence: TGCGCCAGCAGCTTAACCGGGACAAGGTATAATTCACCCCTCCACTTT. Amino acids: CASSLTGTRYNSPLHF.

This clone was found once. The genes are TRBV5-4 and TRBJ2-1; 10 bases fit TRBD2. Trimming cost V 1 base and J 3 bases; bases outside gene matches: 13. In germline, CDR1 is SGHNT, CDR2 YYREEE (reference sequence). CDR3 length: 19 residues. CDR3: CASSLFSTSGRAHYNEQFF. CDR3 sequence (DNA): TGTGCCAGCAGCTTGTTCTCTACCAGCGGGAGGGCTCACTACAATGAGCAGTTCTTC.

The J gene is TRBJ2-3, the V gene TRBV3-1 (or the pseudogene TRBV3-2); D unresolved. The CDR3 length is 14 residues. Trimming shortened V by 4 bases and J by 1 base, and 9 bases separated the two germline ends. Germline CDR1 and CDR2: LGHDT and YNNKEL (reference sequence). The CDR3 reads CASSPMARTDTQYF. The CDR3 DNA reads TGTGCCAGCAGCCCCATGGCTCGCACAGATACGCAGTATTTT.

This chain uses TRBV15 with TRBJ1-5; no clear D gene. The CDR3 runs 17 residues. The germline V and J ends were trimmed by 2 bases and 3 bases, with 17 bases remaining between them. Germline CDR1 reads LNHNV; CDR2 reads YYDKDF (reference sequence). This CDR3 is CATSRRTGAPFNQPQHF. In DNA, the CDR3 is TGTGCCACCAGCAGAAGGACCGGAGCCCCCTTCAATCAGCCCCAGCATTTT.

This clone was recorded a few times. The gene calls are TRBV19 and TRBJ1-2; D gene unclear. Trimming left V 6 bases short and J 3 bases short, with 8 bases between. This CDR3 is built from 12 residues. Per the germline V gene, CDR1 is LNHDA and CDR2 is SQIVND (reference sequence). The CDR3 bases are TGTGCCAGTAGAGAATGGGACTATGGCTACACCTTC. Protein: CASREWDYGYTF.

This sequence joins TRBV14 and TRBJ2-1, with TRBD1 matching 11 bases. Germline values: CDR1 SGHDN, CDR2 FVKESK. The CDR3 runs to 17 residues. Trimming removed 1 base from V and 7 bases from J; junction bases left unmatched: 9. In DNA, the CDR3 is TGTGCCAGCAGCCAAGTACCCGGACAGGGGGCATGGAATGAGCAGTTCTTC. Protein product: CASSQVPGQGAWNEQFF.

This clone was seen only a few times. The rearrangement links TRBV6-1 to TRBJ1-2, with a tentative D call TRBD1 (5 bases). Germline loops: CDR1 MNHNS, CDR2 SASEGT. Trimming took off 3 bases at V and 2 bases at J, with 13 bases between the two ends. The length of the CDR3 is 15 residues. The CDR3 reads CASSELSGPNYGYTF. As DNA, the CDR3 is TGTGCCAGCAGTGAGCTTTCGGGGCCCAACTATGGCTACACCTTC.

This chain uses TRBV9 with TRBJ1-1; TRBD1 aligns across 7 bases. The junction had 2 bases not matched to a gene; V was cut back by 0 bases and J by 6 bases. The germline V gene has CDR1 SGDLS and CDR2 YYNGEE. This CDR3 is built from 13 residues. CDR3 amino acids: CASSVDRGPEAFF. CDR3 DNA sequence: TGTGCCAGCAGCGTAGACAGGGGACCTGAAGCTTTCTTT.

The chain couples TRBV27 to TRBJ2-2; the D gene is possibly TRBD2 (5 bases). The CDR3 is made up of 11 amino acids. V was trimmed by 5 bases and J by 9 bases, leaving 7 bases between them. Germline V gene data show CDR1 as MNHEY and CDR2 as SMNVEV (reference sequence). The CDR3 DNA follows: TGTGCCAGCAGTGAGGGAAGGGAGCTGTTTTTT. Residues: CASSEGRELFF.

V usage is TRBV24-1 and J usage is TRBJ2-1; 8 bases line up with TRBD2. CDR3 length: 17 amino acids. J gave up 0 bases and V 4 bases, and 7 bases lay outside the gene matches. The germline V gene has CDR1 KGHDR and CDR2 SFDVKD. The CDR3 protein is CATSDLAGESSYNEQFF. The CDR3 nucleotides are TGTGCCACCAGTGACCTAGCGGGTGAGAGCTCCTACAATGAGCAGTTCTTC.

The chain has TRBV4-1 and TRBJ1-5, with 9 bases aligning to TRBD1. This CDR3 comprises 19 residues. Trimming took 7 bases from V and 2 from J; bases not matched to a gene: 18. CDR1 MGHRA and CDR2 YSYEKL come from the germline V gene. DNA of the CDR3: TGCGCCAGCACCCCATTTCCGGGACAGGGCATTATAGGCAATCAGCCCCAGCATTTT. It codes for CASTPFPGQGIIGNQPQHF.

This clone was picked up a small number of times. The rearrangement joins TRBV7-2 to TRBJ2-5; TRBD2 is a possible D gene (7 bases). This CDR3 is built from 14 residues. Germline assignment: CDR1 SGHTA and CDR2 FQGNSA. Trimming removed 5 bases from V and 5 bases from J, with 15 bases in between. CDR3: CASSLGGPWETQYF. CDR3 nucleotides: TGTGCCAGCAGCCTGGGGGGGCCCTGGGAGACCCAGTACTTC.

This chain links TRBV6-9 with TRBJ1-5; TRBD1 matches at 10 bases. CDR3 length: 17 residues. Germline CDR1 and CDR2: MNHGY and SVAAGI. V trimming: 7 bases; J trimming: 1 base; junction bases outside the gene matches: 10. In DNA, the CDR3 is TGTGCCAGCAATCCGGGGACAGGGGAGGTAAGCAATCAGCCCCAGCATTTT. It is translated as CASNPGTGEVSNQPQHF.

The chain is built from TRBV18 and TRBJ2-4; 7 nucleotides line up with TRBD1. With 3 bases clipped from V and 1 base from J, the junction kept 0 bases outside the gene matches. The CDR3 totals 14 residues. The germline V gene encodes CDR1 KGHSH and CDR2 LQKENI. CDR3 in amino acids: CASSPDRAKNIQYF. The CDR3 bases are TGTGCCAGCTCACCGGACAGGGCCAAAAACATTCAGTACTTC.

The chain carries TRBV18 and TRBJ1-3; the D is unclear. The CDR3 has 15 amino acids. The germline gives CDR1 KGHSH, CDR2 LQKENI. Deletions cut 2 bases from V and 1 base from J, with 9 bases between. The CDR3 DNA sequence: TGTGCCAGCTCACCAACAGATGATTCTGGAAACACCATATATTTT. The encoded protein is CASSPTDDSGNTIYF.

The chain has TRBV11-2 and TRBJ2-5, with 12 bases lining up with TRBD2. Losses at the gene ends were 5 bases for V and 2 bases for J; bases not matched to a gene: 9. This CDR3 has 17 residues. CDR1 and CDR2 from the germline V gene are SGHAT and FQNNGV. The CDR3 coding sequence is TGTGCCAGCAGCCCCAGGGCTACTAGCGGGGGGCAAGAGACCCAGTACTTC. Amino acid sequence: CASSPRATSGGQETQYF.

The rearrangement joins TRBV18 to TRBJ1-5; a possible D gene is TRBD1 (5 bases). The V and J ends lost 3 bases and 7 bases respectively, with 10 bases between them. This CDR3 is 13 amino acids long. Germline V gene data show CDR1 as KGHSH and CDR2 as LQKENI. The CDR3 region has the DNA TGTGCCAGCTCACCCCAGGGCTTCCAGCCCCAGCATTTT. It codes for CASSPQGFQPQHF.

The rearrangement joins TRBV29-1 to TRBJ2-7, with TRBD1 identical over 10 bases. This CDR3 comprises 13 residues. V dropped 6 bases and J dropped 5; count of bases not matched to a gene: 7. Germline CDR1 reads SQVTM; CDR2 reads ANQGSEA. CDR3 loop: CSVARDRGDEQYF. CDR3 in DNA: TGCAGCGTCGCCCGGGACAGGGGTGACGAGCAGTACTTC.

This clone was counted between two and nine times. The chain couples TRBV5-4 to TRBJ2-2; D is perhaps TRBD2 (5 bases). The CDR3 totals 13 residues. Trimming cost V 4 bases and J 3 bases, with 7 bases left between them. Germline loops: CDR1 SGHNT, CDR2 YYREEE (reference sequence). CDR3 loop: CASSPRDTGELFF. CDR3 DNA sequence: TGTGCCAGCAGCCCGAGGGACACCGGGGAGCTGTTTTTT.

CDR3 loop: CASSPPGLAGAWNEQFF. CDR3 coding DNA: TGTGCCAGCTCACCACCGGGACTAGCGGGAGCGTGGAATGAGCAGTTCTTC. The genes are TRBV18 and TRBJ2-1, with TRBD2 matching over 14 bases. V gave up 0 bases and J gave up 7 bases; unmatched junction bases: 5. In germline, CDR1 is KGHSH, CDR2 LQKENI. The CDR3 loop spans 17 amino acids.

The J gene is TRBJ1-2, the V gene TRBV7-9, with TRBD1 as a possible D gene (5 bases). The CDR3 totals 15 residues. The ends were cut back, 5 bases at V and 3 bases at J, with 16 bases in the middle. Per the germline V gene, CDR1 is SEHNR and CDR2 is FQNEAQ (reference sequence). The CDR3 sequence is CASSRDSNTHYGYTF. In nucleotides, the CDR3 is TGTGCCAGCAGCAGAGACAGCAACACTCACTATGGCTACACCTTC.

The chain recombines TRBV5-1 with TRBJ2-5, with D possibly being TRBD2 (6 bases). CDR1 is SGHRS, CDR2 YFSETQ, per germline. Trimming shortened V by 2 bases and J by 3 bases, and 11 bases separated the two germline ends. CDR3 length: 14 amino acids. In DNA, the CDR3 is TGCGCCAGCAGCTTCCTTAGGAGGGAAGAGACCCAGTACTTC. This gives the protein CASSFLRREETQYF.

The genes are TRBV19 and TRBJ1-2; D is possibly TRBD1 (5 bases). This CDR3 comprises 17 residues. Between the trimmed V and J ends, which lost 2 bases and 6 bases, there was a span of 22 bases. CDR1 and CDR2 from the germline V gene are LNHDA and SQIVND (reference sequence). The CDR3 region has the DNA TGTGCCAGTAGTATAAGTCTCTCTCCAGGGTTAAGTGATGGCTACACCTTC. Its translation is CASSISLSPGLSDGYTF.